This T cell receptor beta chain appears in the sequencing data of a study of T cell responses to AZD1222 COVID-19 vaccine. Germline V gene lookup returns CDR1 SGDLS and CDR2 YYNGEE. The CDR3 loop spans 17 amino acids. The V gene end was trimmed by 2 bases and the J gene end by 1 base; junction bases not matched to a gene: 6. Using immunoSEQ multiplex PCR, the repertoire was profiled, and TCRdb retains in-frame clones only, with some absent. The table includes approximately 120,000 clones, 89% detected once. This receptor was identified in an adult who received the AZD1222 COVID-19 vaccine. This rearrangement joins TRBV9 to TRBJ2-2, with 9 bases identical to TRBD1. The sample consisted of peripheral blood, taken 28 days after the second AZD1222 dose. This CDR3 is CASSVRRDRENTGELFF. The CDR3 DNA reads as TGTGCCAGCAGCGTGAGGCGGGACAGGGAGAACACCGGGGAGCTGTTTTTT.